This entry lists 5 T cell receptor beta chains sequenced from one sample in a study of T cell changes during pregnancy in multiple sclerosis. Method: immunoSEQ multiplex PCR; TCRdb's copy keeps in-frame clones and lacks some. This sample carries 57,000 or so clones, around 90% of them seen once, and the ten largest clones take approximately 6.1%. This specimen was peripheral blood, taken in the third trimester of pregnancy. The receptor set was obtained from a female donor in good health, enrolled as a control in a pregnancy study.

The chain links TRBV5-1 to TRBJ1-1, with 9 bases that match TRBD1. This CDR3 is 12 amino acids long. Trimming removed 5 bases from V and 8 bases from J; junction bases left unmatched: 4. The V gene's germline CDR1 is SGHRS and CDR2 YFSETQ. CDR3 region: CASRRDRDEAFF. The CDR3 DNA reads as TGCGCCAGCAGAAGGGACAGGGACGAAGCTTTCTTT.

The J gene is TRBJ2-7, the V gene TRBV5-1; TRBD1 agrees at 8 bases. V lost 4 bases to trimming and J lost 6 bases; unmatched junction nucleotides: 15. CDR1 SGHRS and CDR2 YFSETQ come from the germline V gene. CDR3 length equals 16 residues. The CDR3 protein is CASSDVTGTGPGEQYF. The CDR3 DNA sequence: TGCGCCAGCAGCGACGTAACCGGGACAGGTCCCGGCGAGCAGTACTTC.

This clone was picked up one time. This chain links TRBV2 with TRBJ2-7; 8 nucleotides agree with TRBD2. CDR1 and CDR2 from the germline V gene are SNHLY and FYNNEI. Losses at the gene ends were 5 bases for V and 3 bases for J; bases not matched to a gene: 9. The CDR3 consists of 15 residues. Here the CDR3 DNA reads TGTGCCAGCAGTCGAAGAGCGGGAGAGCTCTACGAGCAGTACTTC. It is translated as CASSRRAGELYEQYF.

The J gene is TRBJ1-5, the V gene TRBV5-6, with 9 bases aligning to TRBD1. The CDR3 contains 16 residues. CDR1 and CDR2 (germline): SGHDT, YYEEEE. Trimming removed 0 bases from V and 7 bases from J; junction bases left unmatched: 8. The CDR3 sequence is CASSLGAGTGKQPQHF. The DNA of the CDR3 is TGTGCCAGCAGCTTGGGAGCCGGGACAGGGAAACAGCCCCAGCATTTT.

This chain joins TRBV6-7 and TRBJ2-7; D possibly corresponds to TRBD2 (6 bases). TRBV6-7 falls under the ORF class, with uncertain function. With 9 bases removed from V and 6 bases from J, the gap between germline ends came to 15 bases. This CDR3 contains 12 residues. The CDR3 reads CARRGGGCEQYF. CDR3 bases: TGTGCCAGGCGGGGCGGAGGGTGCGAGCAGTACTTC.